Listed below are T cell receptor beta chains from one sample, sequenced in a study of OX40 agonist ivuxolimab in advanced cancers. The repertoire was sequenced with immunoSEQ multiplex PCR; TCRdb's copy has only in-frame clones and lacks some. The profile shows more than 35,000 clones, around 89% of them singletons. The sequences come from CD4+ or CD8+ T cells sorted from blood, collected in a trial of the OX40 agonist ivuxolimab. Receptor source: an adult with an advanced solid tumor such as melanoma, head and neck, liver or kidney cancer. CDR3s include the opening cysteine and the closing phenylalanine or tryptophan. Each record gives: J gene, clone size, V gene, D gene, CDR3 DNA, CDR3 protein. The D gene is left open where the match is weak. Size tells how often a clone was seen (once, few, many) or the class of an expanded clone, and some rows leave it out.

>TRBJ1-1|-|TRBV5-1|-
TGCGCCAGCAGCTTGAAACCCGAGAACACTGAAGCTTTCTTT
CASSLKPENTEAFF
>TRBJ2-3|-|TRBV7-7|TRBD2
TGTGCCAGCAGCCCGGGGACTAGTGCGGATACGCAGTATTTT
CASSPGTSADTQYF
>TRBJ1-6|-|TRBV5-4|TRBD1
TGTGCCAGCAGCTCCGCGGGACAGGGGGGCTCACCCCTCCACTTT
CASSSAGQGGSPLHF
>TRBJ2-7|-|TRBV7-2|TRBD1
TGTGCCAGCAGCCCCCGGGACAGGGTCTACGAGCAGTACTTC
CASSPRDRVYEQYF
>TRBJ1-5|-|TRBV10-1|-
TGCGCCAGCAGCCCGGGACGCGGGAGCAATCAGCCCCAGCATTTT
CASSPGRGSNQPQHF
>TRBJ2-2|-|TRBV19|-
TGTGCCAGTAACAGCCTCCTATCGAGGGCCGGGGAGCTGTTTTTT
CASNSLLSRAGELFF
>TRBJ2-2|-|TRBV2|-
TGTGCCAGCAGTGATAGAGTTACCGGGGAGCTGTTTTTT
CASSDRVTGELFF
>TRBJ2-7|-|TRBV5-1|-
TGCGCCAGCAGCCGAGACAGGAGCTCCTACGAGCAGTACTTC
CASSRDRSSYEQYF
>TRBJ1-6|-|TRBV21-1|-
TGTGCCAGCAGCAAAGGGCGGGGGAACAGGGCAACTAATCCCCGGAATTCACCCCTCCACTTT
CASSKGRGNRATNPRNSPLHF
>TRBJ2-7|-|TRBV28|-
TGTGCCAGCAGTTGGGCCTCCTACGAGCAGTACTTC
CASSWASYEQYF
>TRBJ2-7|-|TRBV5-1|-
TGCGCCAGCAGAGGCCAGGGGTTTATCTACGAGCAGTACTTC
CASRGQGFIYEQYF
>TRBJ2-1|-|TRBV14|-
TGTGCCAGCAGCCAAGAACGCCTAGTGGGGGGGCGGTATAGGGCTGAGCAGTTCTTC
CASSQERLVGGRYRAEQFF
>TRBJ1-1|few|TRBV2|-
TGTGCCAGCACAGGATTTGAAGCTTTCTTT
CASTGFEAFF
>TRBJ1-4|once|TRBV18|-
TGTGCCAGCTCACCGGGGTCAACTAATGAAAAACTGTTTTTT
CASSPGSTNEKLFF